This passage covers 16 T cell receptor beta chains from one sample sequenced in a study of Tregs in tolerant kidney transplant recipients. The protocol was immunoSEQ multiplex PCR, while the TCRdb copy is restricted to in-frame clones and leaves out a portion. The sample yields about 120,000 clones, around 91% seen once. The sample comprised CD4+ T cells from blood. The receptors originated from a human donor in good health.

The rearrangement uses TRBV6-5 and TRBJ2-7, with TRBD2 matching 7 bases. Germline CDR1 MNHEY, CDR2 SVGAGI. The CDR3 is made up of 14 amino acids. Trimming at V came to 5 bases and at J to 3 bases, leaving 7 bases not matched to a gene. CDR3 sequence: CASSRRQRDYEQYF. The CDR3 DNA sequence: TGTGCCAGCAGTCGCCGGCAGCGGGACTACGAGCAGTACTTC.

This clone has a handful of counts. This chain uses TRBV13 with TRBJ2-2; D is unresolved. The V and J ends lost 3 bases and 5 bases respectively, with 7 bases between them. Germline CDR1 PRHDT, CDR2 FYEKMQ (reference sequence). This CDR3 comprises 13 residues. CDR3 in DNA: TGTGCCAGCAGCTTCCCAGGTACCGGGGAGCTGTTTTTT. It yields the protein CASSFPGTGELFF.

This clone has only a few counts. CDR3 coding DNA: TGTGCCAGCAGCCGGGACGGTCAGCCCCAGCATTTT. Translated: CASSRDGQPQHF. The J gene is TRBJ1-5, the V gene TRBV7-2, with D perhaps matching TRBD1 (5 bases). CDR1 SGHTA and CDR2 FQGNSA come from the germline V gene. Between the trimmed V and J ends, which lost 5 bases and 6 bases, there was a span of 8 bases. The CDR3 consists of 12 residues.

This sequence joins TRBV29-1 and TRBJ2-5, with 7 bases matching TRBD1. Losses at the gene ends were 7 bases for V and 6 bases for J; bases not matched to a gene: 11. The CDR3 has 13 residues. Germline loops: CDR1 SQVTM, CDR2 ANQGSEA. CDR3 residues: CSGQGRFSQTQYF. The CDR3 DNA reads as TGCAGCGGACAGGGAAGGTTTAGCCAGACCCAGTACTTC.

This chain links TRBV5-1 with TRBJ2-1; tentatively, D is TRBD1 (5 bases). The CDR3 consists of 17 residues. The germline V and J ends were trimmed by 0 bases and 1 base, with 14 bases remaining between them. Germline CDR1 is SGHRS and CDR2 is YFSETQ. The CDR3 region has the DNA TGCGCCAGCAGCTTGGCCTTGGGGCCGAGGTCCTACAATGAGCAGTTCTTC. Protein product: CASSLALGPRSYNEQFF.

V is TRBV6-5 and J is TRBJ1-4; D gene unclear. Trimming took 2 bases from V and 7 from J, leaving 11 bases between them. CDR3 length equals 14 residues. Germline CDR1 is MNHEY and CDR2 is SVGAGI. CDR3 nucleotide sequence: TGTGCCAGCAGTTACACTCCACGTGGTGAAAAACTGTTTTTT. Translating gives CASSYTPRGEKLFF.

The gene calls are TRBV13 and TRBJ2-7; 14 nucleotides agree with TRBD2. The germline V gene encodes CDR1 PRHDT and CDR2 FYEKMQ (reference sequence). The CDR3 runs 16 residues. V trimming: 5 bases; J trimming: 5 bases; junction bases outside the gene matches: 8. The chain's CDR3 is CASSPGTSGSSHEQYF. CDR3 nucleotide sequence: TGTGCCAGCAGCCCAGGGACTAGCGGGAGTTCCCACGAGCAGTACTTC.

This rearrangement joins TRBV9 to TRBJ1-2; D remains unclear. Germline V gene sequence: CDR1 SGDLS, CDR2 YYNGEE. Trimming pared 7 bases from V and 2 bases from J, leaving 15 bases between. This CDR3 spans 14 amino acids. The CDR3 protein is CASPLIGRNYGYTF. The DNA of the CDR3 is TGTGCCAGCCCCCTCATCGGCCGCAACTATGGCTACACCTTC.

The chain carries TRBV27 and TRBJ1-6; 7 nucleotides line up with TRBD1. The CDR3 is 13 amino acids. Per germline, CDR1 MNHEY and CDR2 SMNVEV (reference sequence). V shed 3 bases and J 11 bases; nucleotides not matched to a gene: 4. CDR3 DNA: TGTGCCAGCAGTTTGGGACAGCAAGCACCCCTCCACTTT. This encodes CASSLGQQAPLHF.

The V gene is TRBV5-1, the J gene TRBJ2-7, with TRBD1 matching 10 bases. Trimming cost V 4 bases and J 6 bases; bases outside gene matches: 7. This CDR3 comprises 14 residues. The V gene's germline CDR1 is SGHRS and CDR2 YFSETQ. This CDR3 reads CASSPGTGATEQYF. CDR3 nucleotides: TGCGCCAGCAGCCCTGGGACAGGGGCGACCGAGCAGTACTTC.

The rearrangement joins TRBV29-1 to TRBJ2-3; 9 nucleotides match TRBD2. Germline V gene data show CDR1 as SQVTM and CDR2 as ANQGSEA. Trimming removed 3 bases from V and 4 bases from J; junction bases left unmatched: 5. CDR3 length equals 14 residues. DNA of the CDR3: TGCAGCGTTGAGGGCGGGAGGGGGGCAGATACGCAGTATTTT. It translates to CSVEGGRGADTQYF.

The rearrangement links TRBV5-1 to TRBJ2-2; D possibly matches TRBD1 or TRBD2 (5 bases each). Germline lookup yields CDR1 SGHRS and CDR2 YFSETQ. This CDR3 has 16 amino acids. The V gene lost 0 bases and the J gene lost 1 base, with 10 bases spanning the gap. The CDR3 sequence is CASSLGDPGNTGELFF. DNA of the CDR3: TGCGCCAGCAGCTTGGGGGACCCAGGGAACACCGGGGAGCTGTTTTTT.

This rearrangement joins TRBV5-1 to TRBJ2-5; 10 bases fit TRBD2. V shed 2 bases, J shed 4 bases, and the junction held 8 bases outside the gene matches. The germline V gene encodes CDR1 SGHRS and CDR2 YFSETQ. This CDR3 has 16 residues. The CDR3 nucleotides are TGCGCCAGCAGCTTACTAGCGGGGCCCGCGGGAGAGACCCAGTACTTC. Amino acid sequence: CASSLLAGPAGETQYF.

This sequence joins TRBV27 and TRBJ1-2; TRBD1 matches at 7 bases. The CDR3 is 14 residues long. Germline CDR1 and CDR2: MNHEY and SMNVEV (reference sequence). The V segment lost 5 bases and the J segment 3 bases; nucleotides outside the gene matches: 6. In nucleotides, the CDR3 is TGTGCCAGCAGTGTGGACAGGAGGGACTATGGCTACACCTTC. Translation gives CASSVDRRDYGYTF.

The gene calls are TRBV7-9 and TRBJ2-1, with 7 bases lining up with TRBD1. J gave up 5 bases and V 5 bases, and 12 bases lay outside the gene matches. The CDR3 length is 16 residues. The germline V gene encodes CDR1 SEHNR and CDR2 FQNEAQ (reference sequence). This chain's CDR3 is CASSGASYRGNNEQFF. The CDR3 nucleotides read TGTGCCAGCAGCGGAGCAAGTTACAGGGGAAACAATGAGCAGTTCTTC.

The chain has TRBV6-5 and TRBJ2-3, with TRBD2 as a possible D gene (6 bases). V shed 6 bases and J shed 2 bases, with 12 bases lying between them. The CDR3 loop spans 14 amino acids. Germline V lookup: CDR1 MNHEY, CDR2 SVGAGI. The chain's CDR3 is CASRKPGATDTQYF. The CDR3 DNA sequence: TGTGCCAGCAGGAAACCGGGAGCCACAGATACGCAGTATTTT.